The next 17 T cell receptor beta chains were all read from a single sample in a study of blood T cell repertoires in COVID-19. TCRdb keeps only in-frame clones here, not all; method: immunoSEQ multiplex PCR. Counted here are 190,000 or so clones, more than 65% occurring once; the ten biggest clones make up roughly 7%. Sequenced input: PBMCs or T cells enriched from blood (not recorded which). Source of these receptors: a man between 40 and 49 years old who had recovered from COVID-19.

This chain connects TRBV28 to TRBJ2-5, with 9 nucleotides matching TRBD2. The germline gives CDR1 MDHEN, CDR2 SYDVKM. The CDR3 sequence is 12 residues long. In DNA, the CDR3 is TGTGCTGTGAGCGGGGGGTCAGAGACCCAGTACTTC. This sequence encodes CAVSGGSETQYF.

In nucleotides, the CDR3 is TGTGCCAGCATGCCCCGAGGGGGCCACTATGGCTACACCTTC. It specifies CASMPRGGHYGYTF. The chain combines TRBV27 with TRBJ1-2; 7 bases line up with TRBD1. V lost 7 bases, J lost 3 bases, and 8 bases stayed unmatched. The CDR3 has 14 residues. Germline values: CDR1 MNHEY, CDR2 SMNVEV (reference sequence).

The chain carries TRBV7-8 and TRBJ1-3; the D is unclear. Germline V CDR1 and CDR2: SGHVS, FQNEAQ. The V and J ends lost 1 base and 0 bases respectively, with 13 bases between them. This CDR3 is 17 amino acids long. In DNA, the CDR3 is TGTGCCAGCAGCTTAGAGAGGCGAGGTTTCTCTGGAAACACCATATATTTT. This encodes CASSLERRGFSGNTIYF.

The chain has TRBV6-5 and TRBJ1-3, with D unclear. The CDR3 sequence is 14 residues long. Trimming took off 6 bases at V and 0 bases at J, with 9 bases between the two ends. Germline CDR1 and CDR2: MNHEY and SVGAGI. The CDR3 sequence is CASRRSTSGNTIYF. The CDR3 DNA is TGTGCCAGCAGGCGGTCGACCTCTGGAAACACCATATATTTT.

The rearrangement uses TRBV6-5 and TRBJ1-5; 9 nucleotides match TRBD1. V lost 5 bases, J lost 7 bases, and 9 bases stayed unmatched. There are 15 residues in the CDR3. The germline V gene encodes CDR1 MNHEY and CDR2 SVGAGI. CDR3 sequence reads: CASSLRTGEVQPQHF. The CDR3 DNA sequence: TGTGCCAGCAGTCTTCGGACAGGGGAGGTGCAGCCCCAGCATTTT.

This chain joins TRBV24-1 and TRBJ1-1; 9 nucleotides agree with TRBD1. J lost 5 bases, V lost 7 bases, and 10 bases had no gene match. CDR1 and CDR2 (germline): KGHDR, SFDVKD. This CDR3 comprises 15 residues. The CDR3 sequence is CATRPSGQGLTEAFF. The CDR3 nucleotides are TGTGCCACCAGGCCGTCAGGACAGGGGCTTACTGAAGCTTTCTTT.

The V and J genes are TRBV19 and TRBJ2-7, with D possibly being TRBD2 (6 bases). CDR1 LNHDA and CDR2 SQIVND come from the germline V gene (reference sequence). The V end lost 3 bases, the J end lost 4 bases, and 16 bases lay between the germline ends. CDR3 size: 15 residues. The CDR3 DNA is TGTGCCAGTAGTATCTCGGCGGGGTGGAGGTACGAGCAGTACTTC. It codes for CASSISAGWRYEQYF. The variable domain in full, with the rest retrieved from reference TRBV19 and TRBJ2-7, is DGGITQSPKYLFRKEGQNVTLSCEQNLNHDAMYWYRQDPGQGLRLIYYSQIVNDFQKGDIAEGYSVSREKKESFPLTVTSAQKNPTAFYLCASSISAGWRYEQYFGPGTRLTVT.

This clone has just one count. This chain uses TRBV6-5 with TRBJ1-2; D is ambiguous. V lost 6 bases and J lost 5, with 19 bases in between. The CDR3 length is 15 residues. The V gene's germline CDR1 is MNHEY and CDR2 SVGAGI. The CDR3 DNA follows: TGTGCCAGCAGCCTCAGGACTGGAGTAGGGTATGGCTACACCTTC. This sequence encodes CASSLRTGVGYGYTF.

The chain uses TRBV7-2 and TRBJ2-7; 9 bases map to TRBD1. The junction had 6 bases not matched to a gene; V was cut back by 5 bases and J by 1 base. Germline values: CDR1 SGHTA, CDR2 FQGNSA. CDR3 length equals 15 residues. The CDR3 DNA reads as TGTGCCAGCAGCCTGGACGGGACAGGGTCCTACGAGCAGTACTTC. Residues: CASSLDGTGSYEQYF.

The chain has TRBV15 and TRBJ2-7; TRBD2 agrees at 9 bases. The CDR3 sequence is 17 residues long. Losses at the gene ends were 1 base for V and 3 bases for J; bases not matched to a gene: 10. CDR1 is LNHNV, CDR2 YYDKDF, per germline (reference sequence). CDR3 in amino acids: CATSRGRLGGGDYEQYF. CDR3 nucleotides: TGTGCCACCAGCAGAGGAAGGTTGGGCGGGGGGGACTACGAGCAGTACTTC.

The chain joins TRBV6-5 to TRBJ1-1, with 8 positions matching TRBD1. This CDR3 contains 14 residues. CDR1 MNHEY and CDR2 SVGAGI come from the germline V gene. With V trimmed by 7 bases and J by 4 bases, 8 bases remained unmatched. CDR3 nucleotide sequence: TGTGCCAGCAAAACTCAGGGGGCTGTCACTGAAGCTTTCTTT. Translation gives CASKTQGAVTEAFF.

J is TRBJ1-2 and V is TRBV4-2; no clear D gene. CDR3 length: 12 amino acids. V lost 1 base to trimming and J lost 3 bases, with 3 bases between them. Germline V gives CDR1 LGHNA, CDR2 YNFKEQ. The CDR3 region is CASSQADYGYTF. The DNA of the CDR3 is TGTGCCAGCAGCCAAGCAGACTATGGCTACACCTTC.

V usage is TRBV4-1 and J usage is TRBJ2-1, with a possible D match to TRBD2 (5 bases). This CDR3 region has 14 residues. The V end was cut by 5 bases, the J end by 4 bases, with 12 bases between. In germline, CDR1 is MGHRA, CDR2 YSYEKL. CDR3 sequence (DNA): TGCGCCAGCAGCTCCCAGCGGCATTACAATGAGCAGTTCTTC. It encodes CASSSQRHYNEQFF.

The rearrangement joins TRBV7-8 to TRBJ1-1, with D maybe TRBD1 (5 bases). The V gene's germline CDR1 is SGHVS and CDR2 FQNEAQ. With 4 bases removed from V and 1 base from J, the gap between germline ends came to 10 bases. This CDR3 contains 14 residues. As DNA, the CDR3 is TGTGCCAGCAGCTACTGGGGGGGGAACACTGAAGCTTTCTTT. Translation: CASSYWGGNTEAFF.

The chain employs TRBV28 and TRBJ1-5, with D maybe TRBD1 (5 bases). This CDR3 has 14 amino acids. Trimming removed 5 bases from V and 4 bases from J, with 12 bases in between. The germline V gene has CDR1 MDHEN and CDR2 SYDVKM. For the CDR3, the DNA is TGTGCCAGCAGTGAACGACAGATAAATCAGCCCCAGCATTTT. This encodes CASSERQINQPQHF.

This chain links TRBV5-4 with TRBJ2-6, with D perhaps matching TRBD1 (5 bases). This CDR3 has 15 residues. V shed 1 base and J shed 1 base, with 6 bases lying between them. Germline CDR1 SGHNT, CDR2 YYREEE (reference sequence). CDR3 residues: CASSLQGSGANVLTF. The CDR3, as DNA: TGTGCCAGCAGCTTGCAGGGATCTGGGGCCAACGTCCTGACTTTC.

The rearrangement joins TRBV12-5 to TRBJ2-1, with a possible D match to TRBD1 (5 bases). Germline CDR1 LGHNT, CDR2 FRNRAP. The CDR3 has 15 amino acids. Trimming took 5 bases from V and 2 from J, leaving 13 bases between them. In nucleotides, the CDR3 is TGTGCTAGTGGTCCCGGTTGGGGCGCCTACAATGAGCAGTTCTTC. The encoded protein is CASGPGWGAYNEQFF.